These 19 T cell receptor beta chains were sequenced from one sample in a study of T-cell memory formation after mild COVID-19. TCRdb re-called the 5' RACE reads with MiXCR, one entry per CDR3 protein. There are under 400,000 distinct CDR3 sequences in the sample; about 21% occur only once, and around 13% lies in the top ten. The sequenced sample consisted of PBMCs or a T cell subset sorted from them (not recorded which). These receptors were taken from an adult woman who had mild COVID-19 (a few samples of this study predate the infection). Cell type and time point are not known.

This chain joins TRBV15 and TRBJ1-5; maybe TRBD1 (6 bases). From germline, CDR1 is LNHNV and CDR2 YYDKDF (reference sequence). Deletions cut 1 base from V and 11 bases from J, with 15 bases between. The CDR3 totals 14 residues. The DNA for the CDR3 is TGTGCCACCAGCAGAGGTGAAGGGGGGCGCACCCAGCATTTT. Protein product: CATSRGEGGRTQHF.

The genes are TRBV5-1 and TRBJ1-6; D might be TRBD1 (5 bases). Germline V lookup: CDR1 SGHRS, CDR2 YFSETQ. V lost 0 bases and J lost 10, with 11 bases in between. CDR3 size: 14 residues. The CDR3 coding sequence is TGCGCCAGCAGCTTGGGAGGGGTTGACTCACCCCTCCACTTT. Protein product: CASSLGGVDSPLHF.

The chain recombines TRBV6-5 with TRBJ2-1; 15 positions agree with TRBD2. V was clipped by 6 bases and J by 6 bases; unmatched bases: 6. The CDR3 spans 16 residues. CDR1 MNHEY and CDR2 SVGAGI come from the germline V gene. The CDR3 spells CASSLAGLAGGNEQFF. CDR3 nucleotide sequence: TGTGCCAGCAGCCTTGCGGGACTAGCGGGAGGCAATGAGCAGTTCTTC.

This clonotype was counted at least ten times. The chain is built from TRBV3-1 and TRBJ2-2; D is uncertain. CDR1 is LGHDT, CDR2 YNNKEL, per germline (reference sequence). V lost 4 bases and J 3 bases, leaving 3 bases between the germline ends. There are 12 residues in the CDR3. CDR3 nucleotide sequence: TGTGCCAGCAGCCCCTACACCGGGGAGCTGTTTTTT. Translation: CASSPYTGELFF.

This clonotype has more than one count but fewer than ten. This chain connects TRBV7-8 to TRBJ1-1; 7 positions match TRBD1. V shed 5 bases, J shed 6 bases, and the junction held 12 bases outside the gene matches. The germline V gene has CDR1 SGHVS and CDR2 FQNEAQ. The CDR3 contains 15 residues. The CDR3 DNA is TGTGCCAGCAGCCCCCAAAGGGACAGAAGAGCTGAAGCTTTCTTT. This sequence encodes CASSPQRDRRAEAFF.

This clonotype has at least ten counts. This chain links TRBV4-2 with TRBJ2-7, with TRBD2 matching 7 bases. This CDR3 is built from 17 residues. V trimming: 1 base; J trimming: 5 bases; junction bases outside the gene matches: 14. From germline, CDR1 is LGHNA and CDR2 YNFKEQ. This CDR3 reads CASSQVNYRASGNEQYF. The CDR3 DNA is TGTGCCAGCAGCCAAGTCAATTACCGGGCTAGCGGAAACGAGCAGTACTTC.

The table lists this clonotype with a few counts. Here the CDR3 DNA reads TGTGCCAGCGAAGCGGGGGTGAACACTGAAGCTTTCTTT. This gives the protein CASEAGVNTEAFF. V is TRBV6-1 and J is TRBJ1-1; possible D gene TRBD1, 5 bases. Trimming pared 8 bases from V and 0 bases from J, leaving 10 bases between. CDR3 length: 13 residues. Germline values: CDR1 MNHNS, CDR2 SASEGT.

This clonotype appeared a few times. This chain joins TRBV20-1 and TRBJ2-1, with a possible D match to TRBD2 (5 bases). CDR3 length: 13 amino acids. Per germline, CDR1 DFQATT and CDR2 SNEGSKA (reference sequence). The V gene lost 1 base and the J gene lost 8 bases, with 12 bases spanning the gap. The CDR3, as DNA: TGCAGTGCTAGAGGTCCGGGCGGGTATGAGCAGTTCTTC. This sequence encodes CSARGPGGYEQFF.

This clonotype was counted only a few times. This sequence joins TRBV5-1 and TRBJ2-3; the D gene is possibly TRBD2 (5 bases). Trimming left V 4 bases short and J 0 bases short, with 9 bases between. This CDR3 spans 14 amino acids. Germline V gene lookup returns CDR1 SGHRS and CDR2 YFSETQ. CDR3 DNA sequence: TGCGCCAGCAGCCTGCGACTAAGCACAGATACGCAGTATTTT. Its translation is CASSLRLSTDTQYF.

The chain has TRBV14 and TRBJ2-7; 12 positions agree with TRBD1. V dropped 2 bases and J dropped 5; count of bases not matched to a gene: 4. Germline CDR1 reads SGHDN; CDR2 reads FVKESK. This CDR3 spans 15 amino acids. The DNA for the CDR3 is TGTGCCAGCAGCCAACCGGGACAGGGGGCGCACGAGCAGTACTTC. Its translation is CASSQPGQGAHEQYF.

This clonotype showed up just a few times. The gene calls are TRBV18 and TRBJ2-4; TRBD1 agrees at 9 bases. Germline CDR1 KGHSH, CDR2 LQKENI. This CDR3 is built from 13 residues. Trimming took 5 bases from V and 7 from J; bases not matched to a gene: 3. CDR3 coding DNA: TGTGCCAGCTCAGTGGGACAGGGCAACATTCAGTACTTC. Translating gives CASSVGQGNIQYF.

There are a few counts of this clonotype. The rearrangement joins TRBV12-3 or TRBV12-4 to TRBJ1-1; D gene ambiguous. The CDR3 sequence is 15 residues long. Trimming took off 5 bases at V and 2 bases at J, with 15 bases between the two ends. CDR3 sequence reads: CASSRRGSGNTEAFF. CDR3 in DNA: TGTGCCAGCAGTCGAAGAGGGAGTGGAAACACTGAAGCTTTCTTT.

This clonotype was seen only a few times. The chain recombines TRBV12-3 or TRBV12-4 with TRBJ2-7; weak D call: TRBD1 (5 bases). V lost 5 bases, J lost 0 bases, and 14 bases lay in between. The CDR3 is 15 amino acids. The CDR3 loop is CASSRDSPFSYEQYF. CDR3 bases: TGTGCCAGCAGTCGTGACAGCCCCTTCTCCTACGAGCAGTACTTC.

This chain joins TRBV27 and TRBJ1-5; 10 positions match TRBD1. Trimming at V came to 4 bases and at J to 2 bases, leaving 5 bases not matched to a gene. The CDR3 has 16 amino acids. The V gene's germline CDR1 is MNHEY and CDR2 SMNVEV (reference sequence). The CDR3 region is CASSSTGTGGNQPQHF. The CDR3, as DNA: TGTGCCAGCAGTTCCACCGGGACAGGGGGCAATCAGCCCCAGCATTTT.

This clonotype was observed a handful of times. The chain links TRBV5-5 to TRBJ2-2, with unresolved D. CDR3 length: 14 amino acids. V was pared by 1 base and J by 6 bases, with 10 bases between. The germline CDR1 and CDR2 sequences are SGHKS and YYEKEE (reference sequence). The CDR3 region has the DNA TGTGCCAGCAGCTTGTATTCCTCCTCCGGGGAGCTGTTTTTT. It codes for CASSLYSSSGELFF.

This chain uses TRBV7-6 with TRBJ2-7, with 7 bases fitting TRBD2. The CDR3 covers 17 residues. The V segment lost 5 bases and the J segment 0 bases; nucleotides outside the gene matches: 13. From germline, CDR1 is SGHVS and CDR2 FNYEAQ. CDR3 residues: CASSPVWLAEDSYEQYF. In nucleotides, the CDR3 is TGTGCCAGCAGCCCCGTGTGGCTAGCGGAAGACTCCTACGAGCAGTACTTC.

The table lists this clonotype with a few counts. The rearrangement links TRBV30 to TRBJ2-7; unclear D gene. The germline gives CDR1 GTSNPN, CDR2 SVGIG (reference sequence). The V end was cut by 0 bases, the J end by 5 bases, with 11 bases between. The CDR3 is 13 residues long. In nucleotides, the CDR3 is TGTGCCTGGAGTGTGAGTGACATAGACGAGCAGTACTTC. Residues: CAWSVSDIDEQYF.

There are a few counts of this clonotype. This chain uses TRBV18 with TRBJ1-4, with 11 positions matching TRBD1. V shed 0 bases, J shed 8 bases, and the junction held 11 bases outside the gene matches. CDR1 and CDR2 (germline): KGHSH, LQKENI. The CDR3 is made up of 18 amino acids. CDR3 sequence reads: CASSPPGQGVTGAEKLFF. CDR3 in DNA: TGTGCCAGCTCACCACCGGGACAGGGGGTCACCGGGGCAGAAAAACTGTTTTTT.

This clonotype was detected many times. The V and J genes are TRBV7-9 and TRBJ2-3; D unresolved. The V gene's germline CDR1 is SEHNR and CDR2 FQNEAQ (reference sequence). V lost 2 bases and J 0 bases, leaving 12 bases between the germline ends. The CDR3 has 16 residues. CDR3 sequence: CASSLWSGSSTDTQYF. The CDR3 bases are TGTGCCAGCAGCTTATGGTCGGGCTCCAGCACAGATACGCAGTATTTT.